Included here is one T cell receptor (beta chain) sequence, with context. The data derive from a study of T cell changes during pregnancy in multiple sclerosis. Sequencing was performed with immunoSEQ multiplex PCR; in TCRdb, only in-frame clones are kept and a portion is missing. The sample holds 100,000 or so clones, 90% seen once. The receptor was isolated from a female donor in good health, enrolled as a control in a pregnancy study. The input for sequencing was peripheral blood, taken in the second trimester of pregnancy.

CDR3: CASSQGGRNTEAFF. In nucleotides, the CDR3 is TGCGCCAGCTCCCAGGGAGGGAGGAACACTGAAGCTTTCTTT. The chain couples TRBV5-1 to TRBJ1-1; perhaps TRBD1 as D (5 bases). The V gene lost 7 bases and the J gene lost 1 base, with 14 bases spanning the gap. CDR1 and CDR2 (germline): SGHRS, YFSETQ. The CDR3 is 14 amino acids.